Listed here are 19 T cell receptor beta chains from one sample, sequenced in a study of OX40 agonist ivuxolimab in advanced cancers. Produced via immunoSEQ multiplex PCR; TCRdb's table is partial and in-frame only. This table has around 44,000 clones, 89% appearing once. This specimen consisted of CD4+ or CD8+ T cells sorted from blood, obtained in a trial of the OX40 agonist ivuxolimab. These receptors were obtained from an adult with an advanced solid tumor such as melanoma, head and neck, liver or kidney cancer.

J is TRBJ1-4 and V is TRBV7-6; no clear D gene. V lost 6 bases to trimming and J lost 4 bases, with 18 bases between them. Germline V CDR1 and CDR2: SGHVS, FNYEAQ. The CDR3 consists of 16 residues. As DNA, the CDR3 is TGTGCCAGCAGTCGATTCGTGGCAGGATTTAATGAAAAACTGTTTTTT. It is translated as CASSRFVAGFNEKLFF.

The chain recombines TRBV10-3 with TRBJ1-6; D is unclear. V shed 4 bases and J shed 6 bases, with 13 bases lying between them. The germline CDR1 and CDR2 sequences are ENHRY and SYGVKD. This CDR3 contains 15 residues. CDR3 region: CAISGTGLSNSPLHF. CDR3 nucleotide sequence: TGTGCCATCAGTGGCACGGGGTTATCTAATTCACCCCTCCACTTT.

On this clone itself: Germline and junction disagree at one end, which may indicate a read error. The chain has TRBV11-3 and TRBJ2-5, with D possibly being TRBD1 (6 bases). The CDR3 has 15 amino acids. Germline CDR1 reads SGHNT; CDR2 reads YENEEA. CDR3 sequence: CASNLEGRGGETQYF. The CDR3 DNA sequence: TGTGCCAGCAACTTAGAGGGCAGGGGTGGGGAGACCCAGTACTTC.

Comments on this clone: Other DNA sequences in this sample translate to the same CDR3. The rearrangement uses TRBV29-1 and TRBJ1-5; weak D call: TRBD1 (6 bases). Trimming took 6 bases from V and 5 from J, leaving 11 bases between them. Looked up from germline, CDR1 is SQVTM and CDR2 is ANQGSEA. The CDR3 consists of 12 residues. The CDR3 sequence is CSVGGQDQPQHF. The CDR3 DNA reads TGCAGCGTGGGGGGGCAGGATCAGCCCCAGCATTTT. The whole variable domain, filled in from reference TRBV29-1 and TRBJ1-5, reads SAVISQKPSRDICQRGTSLTIQCQVDSQVTMMFWYRQQPGQSLTLIATANQGSEATYESGFVIDKFPISRPNLTFSTLTVSNMSPEDSSIYLCSVGGQDQPQHFGDGTRLSIL.

This chain joins TRBV4-3 and TRBJ2-3; D is uncertain. The CDR3 has 15 residues. The V gene lost 0 bases and the J gene lost 6 bases, with 13 bases spanning the gap. Per germline, CDR1 LGHNA and CDR2 YSLEER. CDR3 amino acids: CASSQDQRSGDTQYF. CDR3 DNA: TGCGCCAGCAGCCAAGATCAGAGGTCTGGGGATACGCAGTATTTT.

This chain links TRBV7-2 with TRBJ1-5; possible D gene TRBD1, 6 bases. The CDR3 loop spans 15 amino acids. Between the trimmed V and J ends, which lost 1 base and 2 bases, there was a span of 9 bases. CDR1 is SGHTA and CDR2 is FQGNSA in the germline V gene. CDR3 protein: CASSLEGGGNQPQHF. The CDR3 nucleotides are TGTGCCAGCAGCTTAGAGGGGGGGGGCAATCAGCCCCAGCATTTT.

The V and J genes are TRBV6-5 and TRBJ1-1, with D perhaps TRBD1 (5 bases). Germline V gives CDR1 MNHEY, CDR2 SVGAGI. This CDR3 is built from 14 residues. V was pared by 2 bases and J by 3 bases, with 10 bases between. The DNA for the CDR3 is TGTGCCAGCAGTTACAGGACGGGGGACACTGAAGCTTTCTTT. This sequence encodes CASSYRTGDTEAFF.

The CDR3 sequence is CASSLQGSGSQETQYF. The CDR3 DNA follows: TGCGCCAGCAGCTTGCAAGGTAGTGGGAGCCAAGAGACCCAGTACTTC. The chain has TRBV5-1 and TRBJ2-5; the D gene is possibly TRBD2 (5 bases). The CDR3 totals 16 residues. Germline values: CDR1 SGHRS, CDR2 YFSETQ. V shed 1 base and J shed 1 base, with 14 bases lying between them.

The chain joins TRBV11-2 to TRBJ2-1, with 8 nucleotides matching TRBD2. Germline V CDR1 and CDR2: SGHAT, FQNNGV. Trimming took 3 bases from V and 9 from J; bases not matched to a gene: 10. CDR3 size: 15 residues. The CDR3 nucleotides are TGTGCCAGCAGCTTGGAACGGGGGGGAGTAGTTGAGCAGTTCTTC. Amino acids: CASSLERGGVVEQFF.

The rearrangement joins TRBV5-6 to TRBJ1-6; no reliable D call. Trimming removed 3 bases at V and 9 bases at J, with 16 bases between. CDR3 length: 15 amino acids. In germline, CDR1 is SGHDT, CDR2 YYEEEE. The CDR3 DNA reads TGTGCCAGCAGCTCCTCCGGATCCTGGGGTTCACCCCTCCACTTT. Translation gives CASSSSGSWGSPLHF.

V and J are TRBV15 and TRBJ1-2; D uncertain. The CDR3 totals 14 residues. Trimming removed 0 bases from V and 7 bases from J, with 12 bases in between. Germline lookup yields CDR1 LNHNV and CDR2 YYDKDF (reference sequence). CDR3 in DNA: TGTGCCACCAGCAGAGACCGGATGGGTTTTGGCTACACCTTC. Its translation: CATSRDRMGFGYTF.

The chain has TRBV11-2 and TRBJ2-5; TRBD2 is a possible D gene (5 bases). Germline V gene data show CDR1 as SGHAT and CDR2 as FQNNGV. There are 14 residues in the CDR3. Trimming left V 5 bases short and J 2 bases short, with 12 bases between. CDR3 nucleotides: TGTGCCAGCAGCCCCATAAGGAGGCAAGAGACCCAGTACTTC. It yields the protein CASSPIRRQETQYF. Full variable domain (rest looked up from reference TRBV11-2 and TRBJ2-5): EAGVAQSPRYKIIEKRQSVAFWCNPISGHATLYWYQQILGQGPKLLIQFQNNGVVDDSQLPKDRFSAERLKGVDSTLKIQPAKLEDSAVYLCASSPIRRQETQYFGPGTRLLVL.

The V call is TRBV9, the J call TRBJ1-1; D is possibly TRBD1 (5 bases). Germline assignment: CDR1 SGDLS and CDR2 YYNGEE. The CDR3 is 15 amino acids. Trimming took 2 bases from V and 1 from J, leaving 12 bases between them. CDR3 protein: CASSVQGSENTEAFF. CDR3 coding DNA: TGTGCCAGCAGCGTTCAGGGTTCAGAGAACACTGAAGCTTTCTTT.

The chain recombines TRBV27 with TRBJ1-1; D possibly corresponds to TRBD1 (6 bases). CDR1 is MNHEY, CDR2 SMNVEV, per germline (reference sequence). V was clipped by 5 bases and J by 5 bases, with 33 bases between them. This CDR3 region has 20 residues. The CDR3 loop is CASSPHPTGYGRLGYTEAFF. CDR3 DNA sequence: TGTGCCAGCAGTCCCCACCCAACAGGGTATGGCAGGTTGGGCTATACTGAAGCTTTCTTT.

This rearrangement joins TRBV7-2 to TRBJ1-5; 8 nucleotides line up with TRBD1. After removal of 3 bases from V and 2 bases from J, the junction contained 9 bases not matched to a gene. Germline V gene sequence: CDR1 SGHTA, CDR2 FQGNSA. The CDR3 is made up of 17 amino acids. As DNA, the CDR3 is TGTGCCAGCAGCTTCCAGGGGGCGGAGGCCGGCAATCAGCCCCAGCATTTT. It specifies CASSFQGAEAGNQPQHF.

This clone was counted a single time. The J gene is TRBJ1-5, the V gene TRBV7-2; the match to TRBD1 covers 8 bases. The CDR3 spans 13 residues. Germline V gene lookup returns CDR1 SGHTA and CDR2 FQGNSA. V dropped 4 bases and J dropped 5; count of bases not matched to a gene: 1. The CDR3 region has the DNA TGTGCCAGCAGCTCGACAGGGGATCAGCCCCAGCATTTT. Translating it yields CASSSTGDQPQHF.

The chain couples TRBV6-5 to TRBJ2-2, with D maybe TRBD1 (6 bases). The ends were cut back, 6 bases at V and 2 bases at J, with 10 bases in the middle. Germline V lookup: CDR1 MNHEY, CDR2 SVGAGI. CDR3 length equals 14 residues. The CDR3 reads CASREGDNTGELFF. CDR3 sequence (DNA): TGTGCCAGCAGAGAGGGGGATAACACCGGGGAGCTGTTTTTT.

The chain is built from TRBV30 and TRBJ1-2; D perhaps matches TRBD1 (6 bases). In germline, CDR1 is GTSNPN, CDR2 SVGIG (reference sequence). This CDR3 region has 14 residues. The V end lost 0 bases, the J end lost 7 bases, and 15 bases lay between the germline ends. The CDR3 here is CAWSVQGSGFGYTF. The DNA of the CDR3 is TGTGCCTGGAGTGTACAGGGTTCGGGTTTTGGCTACACCTTC.

This sequence joins TRBV10-3 and TRBJ2-5, with D possibly TRBD2 on 7 matching bases. Germline CDR1 reads ENHRY; CDR2 reads SYGVKD. Trimming removed 0 bases at V and 3 bases at J, with 11 bases between. The CDR3 contains 15 residues. The CDR3 reads CAISESGGGEETQYF. The CDR3 coding sequence is TGTGCCATCAGTGAGTCTGGAGGGGGGGAAGAGACCCAGTACTTC.